This TCR beta chain derives from a study of blood T cell repertoires in COVID-19. For the study at large: Acute-phase and convalescent COVID-19 samples originated in the United States, Italy and Spain. PBMCs, B-cell-depleted T cells, or T cells were the source of the cDNA or gDNA that made up the material.

The length of the CDR3 is 15 residues. Per the germline V gene, CDR1 is SGHKS and CDR2 is YYEKEE (reference sequence). With V trimmed by 2 bases and J by 2 bases, 4 bases remained unmatched. Original handling: Quantification of nucleated cells was approximated via reference gene primer amplification. Data came from immunoSEQ multiplex PCR; TCRdb stores just in-frame clones and leaves some out. That table is the source of V, J and clone size, and D and trimming were worked out from the DNA. Of roughly 200,000 clones in the sample, 70% to 90% were seen once. The sample taken for sequencing was peripheral blood. J is TRBJ2-7 and V is TRBV5-5, with TRBD1 matching 10 bases. The clonotype comes from a man aged 60 to 69 with acute or convalescent COVID-19. The CDR3 loop reads CASSFWDRGPYEQYF. For the CDR3, the DNA is TGTGCCAGCAGCTTCTGGGACAGGGGTCCCTACGAGCAGTACTTC.